This record covers a single TCR beta chain. The sample is drawn from a study of technical replicates of blood from several donors. Clones were read by immunoSEQ multiplex PCR, and TCRdb kept only the in-frame ones, dropping some. The sample lists some 58,000 clones, 94% occurring once. The CDR3 loop spans 12 amino acids. Germline loops: CDR1 MDHEN, CDR2 SYDVKM. The ends lost 6 bases at V and 8 bases at J; junction bases unmatched: 6. This clonotype was sampled from a human donor in good health. Material for sequencing was T cells isolated from PBMCs. The chain joins TRBV28 to TRBJ2-5, with 7 bases aligning to TRBD1. The CDR3: CASSYRGQTQYF. CDR3 in DNA: TGTGCCAGCAGCTACAGGGGTCAAACCCAGTACTTC. Together with reference TRBV28 and TRBJ2-5, the CDR3 gives the full variable domain: DVKVTQSSRYLVKRTGEKVFLECVQDMDHENMFWYRQDPGLGLRLIYFSYDVKMKEKGDIPEGYSVSREKKERFSLILESASTNQTSMYLCASSYRGQTQYFGPGTRLLVL.